This TCR beta chain was profiled in a study of beta chain features in type 1 diabetes. Every bit of the isolated RNA underwent reverse transcription, so sequencing read expressed TCRB transcripts. TCRdb's table, derived via immunoSEQ multiplex PCR, lists solely in-frame clones and lacks some. In the table there are about 110,000 clones, 40% of which are singletons. The CDR3 consists of 17 residues. V shed 4 bases and J 8 bases; nucleotides not matched to a gene: 13. Germline loops: CDR1 MDHEN, CDR2 SYDVKM. This TCR derives from a woman under 30 in good health. Source material: stem cell memory CD4+ T cells from blood. J is TRBJ2-1 and V is TRBV28; 11 nucleotides match TRBD2. CDR3 DNA: TGTGCCAGCAGTTCCCTGTTACTAGCGGGAGTATTTGATGAGCAGTTCTTC. It yields the protein CASSSLLLAGVFDEQFF.